One and the same sample provided the 20 T cell receptor beta chains below, sequenced in a study of blood T cell repertoires in COVID-19. Data came from immunoSEQ multiplex PCR; TCRdb stores just in-frame clones and leaves some out. This sample has about 100,000 clones, with around 88% found just once. Sequenced: peripheral blood. Every receptor here comes from a human donor in a cohort sampled during active COVID-19.

In this sample, this clone turned up a few times. This CDR3 reads CSVVLALETQYF. The CDR3 DNA reads as TGCAGCGTTGTTCTAGCCCTAGAGACCCAGTACTTC. This chain links TRBV29-1 with TRBJ2-5, with a weak D call TRBD2 (5 bases). Germline V gene data show CDR1 as SQVTM and CDR2 as ANQGSEA. V shed 4 bases and J shed 4 bases, with 10 bases lying between them. This CDR3 is 12 amino acids long.

The V call is TRBV5-1, the J call TRBJ1-4; 7 nucleotides match TRBD1. This CDR3 has 17 residues. J lost 7 bases, V lost 0 bases, and 12 bases had no gene match. Germline-derived CDR1 and CDR2 are SGHRS and YFSETQ. The chain's CDR3 is CASSLGAGGGPIEKLFF. The CDR3 coding sequence is TGCGCCAGCAGCTTGGGGGCAGGGGGAGGCCCGATTGAAAAACTGTTTTTT.

The chain joins TRBV6-5 to TRBJ2-4, with 8 nucleotides matching TRBD1. Germline lookup yields CDR1 MNHEY and CDR2 SVGAGI. The junction had 6 bases not matched to a gene; V was cut back by 5 bases and J by 6 bases. This CDR3 comprises 14 residues. The CDR3 bases are TGTGCCAGCAGTAACCAGGGGGCGAGAAACATTCAGTACTTC. Protein sequence: CASSNQGARNIQYF.

This rearrangement joins TRBV19 to TRBJ2-1, with 9 bases identical to TRBD2. This CDR3 has 16 residues. From germline, CDR1 is LNHDA and CDR2 SQIVND (reference sequence). J was trimmed by 3 bases and V by 2 bases; bases with no gene match: 5. CDR3: CASSIRLAALYNEQFF. The DNA for the CDR3 is TGTGCCAGTAGTATACGACTAGCGGCTCTCTACAATGAGCAGTTCTTC.

This clone has only a few counts. The chain carries TRBV5-4 and TRBJ2-4; 7 positions match TRBD1. Trimming cost V 0 bases and J 7 bases; bases outside gene matches: 4. Per germline, CDR1 SGHNT and CDR2 YYREEE (reference sequence). This CDR3 has 14 residues. The CDR3 DNA is TGTGCCAGCAGCTTGGGACAGGGAGTGAACATTCAGTACTTC. Amino acids: CASSLGQGVNIQYF.

The chain has TRBV11-2 and TRBJ2-3; possible D gene TRBD2, 5 bases. Germline V lookup: CDR1 SGHAT, CDR2 FQNNGV. The CDR3 sequence is 13 residues long. The V end was cut by 2 bases, the J end by 11 bases, with 14 bases between. The CDR3 coding sequence is TGTGCCAGCAGCTTACTAGAGGGCTTTATGCAGTATTTT. Its protein product is CASSLLEGFMQYF. Full variable domain (outside the CDR3, taken from reference TRBV11-2 and TRBJ2-3): EAGVAQSPRYKIIEKRQSVAFWCNPISGHATLYWYQQILGQGPKLLIQFQNNGVVDDSQLPKDRFSAERLKGVDSTLKIQPAKLEDSAVYLCASSLLEGFMQYFGPGTRLTVL.

The V gene is TRBV5-1, the J gene TRBJ2-6, with D possibly being TRBD1 (5 bases). Germline V gives CDR1 SGHRS, CDR2 YFSETQ. The CDR3 runs to 16 residues. The V end lost 0 bases, the J end lost 6 bases, and 13 bases lay between the germline ends. The CDR3 DNA reads TGCGCCAGCAGCTTGGAAATGGGGCTCGAGGCCAACGTCCTGACTTTC. Protein: CASSLEMGLEANVLTF. The whole variable domain, remainder taken from reference TRBV5-1 and TRBJ2-6, is KAGVTQTPRYLIKTRGQQVTLSCSPISGHRSVSWYQQTPGQGLQFLFEYFSETQRNKGNFPGRFSGRQFSNSRSEMNVSTLELGDSALYLCASSLEMGLEANVLTFGAGSRLTVL.

As concerns this clone: This CDR3 is also generated by other DNA sequences in the sample. The chain joins TRBV5-1 to TRBJ2-2; maybe TRBD1 (5 bases). V lost 1 base, J lost 6 bases, and 7 bases lay in between. CDR1 is SGHRS, CDR2 YFSETQ, per germline. The CDR3 sequence is 13 residues long. The CDR3 bases are TGCGCCAGCAGCTTGCAGGGTGCCGGGGAGCTGTTTTTT. As protein: CASSLQGAGELFF. The whole variable domain, filled in from reference TRBV5-1 and TRBJ2-2, reads KAGVTQTPRYLIKTRGQQVTLSCSPISGHRSVSWYQQTPGQGLQFLFEYFSETQRNKGNFPGRFSGRQFSNSRSEMNVSTLELGDSALYLCASSLQGAGELFFGEGSRLTVL.

This chain uses TRBV6-5 with TRBJ1-5; 8 nucleotides match TRBD1. This CDR3 has 13 amino acids. The J segment lost 8 bases and the V segment lost 6 bases, leaving 6 bases of the junction unmatched. In germline, CDR1 is MNHEY, CDR2 SVGAGI. CDR3 residues: CASRGQGAKPQHF. The DNA for the CDR3 is TGTGCCAGCAGGGGTCAGGGGGCAAAGCCCCAGCATTTT.

The V call is TRBV19, the J call TRBJ2-1; 7 positions agree with TRBD1. The J segment lost 4 bases and the V segment lost 6 bases, leaving 12 bases of the junction unmatched. Germline CDR1 LNHDA, CDR2 SQIVND (reference sequence). This CDR3 region has 16 residues. The CDR3 sequence: CASRTREGGQYNEQFF. In nucleotides, the CDR3 is TGTGCCAGTAGGACCCGGGAAGGGGGCCAATACAATGAGCAGTTCTTC.

CDR3 protein: CAWSVTDSYEQYF. As DNA, the CDR3 is TGTGCCTGGAGCGTAACGGACAGCTACGAGCAGTACTTC. The J gene is TRBJ2-7, the V gene TRBV30, with D maybe TRBD1 (6 bases). The CDR3 spans 13 residues. CDR1 is GTSNPN, CDR2 SVGIG, per germline (reference sequence). The V end was cut by 3 bases, the J end by 3 bases, with 12 bases between.

The V gene is TRBV15, the J gene TRBJ2-3; 8 bases are shared with TRBD2. This CDR3 is 14 amino acids long. Germline CDR1 is LNHNV and CDR2 is YYDKDF (reference sequence). After removal of 4 bases from V and 1 base from J, the junction contained 1 base not matched to a gene. The CDR3 spells CATSTAGGTDTQYF. DNA of the CDR3: TGTGCCACCAGCACAGCGGGAGGCACAGATACGCAGTATTTT.

This clone was seen only a few times. This chain uses TRBV19 with TRBJ1-1; no clear D. Germline CDR1 is LNHDA and CDR2 is SQIVND (reference sequence). This CDR3 region has 13 residues. Trimming stripped 3 bases from V and 6 bases from J, with 11 bases between. The CDR3 here is CASSISAGSEAFF. The CDR3 DNA follows: TGTGCCAGTAGTATCTCGGCAGGCTCTGAAGCTTTCTTT.

The CDR3 sequence is CASSYPGQGSYGYTF. CDR3 coding DNA: TGTGCCAGCAGTTACCCGGGACAGGGGAGCTATGGCTACACCTTC. V usage is TRBV6-5 and J usage is TRBJ1-2; 10 positions agree with TRBD1. The germline CDR1 and CDR2 sequences are MNHEY and SVGAGI. This CDR3 region has 15 residues. With 2 bases clipped from V and 4 bases from J, the junction kept 4 bases outside the gene matches.

The CDR3 nucleotides are TGTGCCAGCAGCTTAGCGCTGGGAGGCGACCAGCCCCAGCATTTT. Protein sequence: CASSLALGGDQPQHF. The chain is built from TRBV7-2 and TRBJ1-5; D unresolved. CDR3 length: 15 residues. V was cut by 0 bases and J by 7 bases, with 13 bases left in between. CDR1 and CDR2 from the germline V gene are SGHTA and FQGNSA. The full variable domain, in which reference TRBV7-2 and TRBJ1-5 provide the parts outside the CDR3, is GAGVSQSPSNKVTEKGKDVELRCDPISGHTALYWYRQSLGQGLEFLIYFQGNSAPDKSGLPSDRFSAERTGGSVSTLTIQRTQQEDSAVYLCASSLALGGDQPQHFGDGTRLSIL.

The chain combines TRBV5-1 with TRBJ2-6, with a possible D match to TRBD1 (5 bases). V dropped 0 bases and J dropped 2 bases, with 9 bases sitting between them. The CDR3 length is 16 residues. Germline V lookup: CDR1 SGHRS, CDR2 YFSETQ. CDR3 residues: CASSLEGPTGANVLTF. The CDR3, as DNA: TGCGCCAGCAGCTTGGAGGGGCCCACTGGGGCCAACGTCCTGACTTTC.

The chain joins TRBV6-1 to TRBJ2-4, with D maybe TRBD2 (5 bases). The CDR3 contains 16 residues. The V end lost 2 bases, the J end lost 0 bases, and 11 bases lay between the germline ends. Germline V lookup: CDR1 MNHNS, CDR2 SASEGT. CDR3 in DNA: TGTGCCAGCAGTGAACGGGGAGCTTCAGCCAAAAACATTCAGTACTTC. Protein product: CASSERGASAKNIQYF.

The chain combines TRBV7-9 with TRBJ1-2; perhaps TRBD1 as D (6 bases). Germline-derived CDR1 and CDR2 are SEHNR and FQNEAQ (reference sequence). Trimming took 2 bases from V and 6 from J, leaving 13 bases between them. The CDR3 length is 14 residues. The CDR3 sequence: CASSLSGWDNGYTF. Here the CDR3 DNA reads TGTGCCAGCAGCTTATCAGGATGGGACAATGGCTACACCTTC. Based on the CDR3 plus reference TRBV7-9 and TRBJ1-2, the full variable domain is DTGVSQNPRHKITKRGQNVTFRCDPISEHNRLYWYRQTLGQGPEFLTYFQNEAQLEKSRLLSDRFSAERPKGSFSTLEIQRTEQGDSAMYLCASSLSGWDNGYTFGSGTRLTVV.

This chain connects TRBV30 to TRBJ2-1, with 7 bases lining up with TRBD1. Per germline, CDR1 GTSNPN and CDR2 SVGIG (reference sequence). V lost 2 bases to trimming and J lost 1 base; unmatched junction nucleotides: 5. CDR3 length equals 15 residues. This chain's CDR3 is CAWSLGGTSYNEQFF. CDR3 DNA: TGTGCCTGGAGTCTAGGGGGCACATCCTACAATGAGCAGTTCTTC.

This clone occurred once. The chain carries TRBV20-1 and TRBJ1-2; D is ambiguous. The CDR3 has 11 amino acids. Per the germline V gene, CDR1 is DFQATT and CDR2 is SNEGSKA (reference sequence). CDR3 residues: CNPTANYGYTF. In DNA, the CDR3 is TGCAACCCCACGGCTAACTATGGCTACACCTTC.